The entry below describes one T cell receptor (beta chain). Its cognate antigen is unknown. TCRdb's table, derived via immunoSEQ multiplex PCR, lists solely in-frame clones and lacks some. The data hold roughly 2.5 million clones, with over 85% observed a single time. This record belongs to a study of shared clonotypes between healthy human individuals. About the research overall: Each donor contributed plates that comprised three CD4 naive, three CD4 memory, two CD8 naive and one CD8 memory. Overall study findings and caveats: Shared clonotypes across all four donors exceeded non-shared ones in generation probability.

From germline, CDR1 is SGHRS and CDR2 YFSETQ. Trimming removed 4 bases at V and 5 bases at J, with 14 bases between. The CDR3 covers 14 residues. The clonotype was recovered from a man younger than 30 in good health. The chain employs TRBV5-1 and TRBJ2-3; D is perhaps TRBD2 (5 bases). Sequenced material: naive CD4+ T cells sorted from blood. The subset denotes: CD45RA+ positively selected. The CDR3 DNA reads TGCGCCAGCAGCAGGCGAGGGTCCGGAGATACGCAGTATTTT. Encoded protein: CASSRRGSGDTQYF.